Listed below are T cell receptor beta chains from one sample, sequenced in a study of pediatric ulcerative colitis. Sequencing used immunoSEQ multiplex PCR; TCRdb keeps in-frame clones, though not all of them. The sample holds more than 50,000 clones, around four fifths seen once. Material: blood. The receptors shown here come from a boy aged 5-17 years with moderate ulcerative colitis. Each CDR3 is given with its conserved first and last residue. A D gene is named only where the DNA matches it firmly. The size field is filled for only some rows; it gives once, few, many or a size class.

D,J,V,length,size,DNA,CDR3
-,TRBJ1-1,TRBV18,11,few,TGTGCCAGCTCACCTGGGAGGGAAGCTTTCTTT,CASSPGREAFF
TRBD1,TRBJ1-4,TRBV4-1,18,-,TGCGCCAGCAGCCAACCGCGGACAGGGAACTTCTCTAATGAAAAACTGTTTTTT,CASSQPRTGNFSNEKLFF
TRBD2,TRBJ2-7,TRBV2,15,-,TGTGCCAGCAGTGGGGGAGTAGCGGGGTCATGGGAGCAGTACTTC,CASSGGVAGSWEQYF
-,TRBJ1-2,TRBV6-5,12,few,TGTGCCAGCAGGCGGGACAACTATGGCTACACCTTC,CASRRDNYGYTF
TRBD1,TRBJ1-2,TRBV7-2,14,-,TGTGCCAGCAGCTTAGACCAGGGGGCCTATGGCTACACCTTC,CASSLDQGAYGYTF
TRBD2,TRBJ2-1,TRBV6-1,15,-,TGTGCCAGCAGCTTAGCGGGGGCAACCTACAATGAGCAGTTCTTC,CASSLAGATYNEQFF
-,TRBJ1-2,TRBV18,15,-,TGTGCCAGCTCACCACCGAGCAGGGCTGGGTATGGCTACACCTTC,CASSPPSRAGYGYTF
TRBD2,TRBJ2-3,TRBV5-7,17,-,TGTGCCAGCAGTTTAGGACCCGGGACTAGCTTTGGAGATACGCAGTATTTT,CASSLGPGTSFGDTQYF
TRBD1,TRBJ1-5,TRBV19,15,few,TGTGCCAGTGGCCAGGGGGAGCCGGGCTATCAGCTCCAGCATTTT,CASGQGEPGYQLQHF
TRBD1,TRBJ2-7,TRBV30,9,-,TGCGCAGGGGGTTACGAGCAGTACTTC,CAGGYEQYF
-,TRBJ1-2,TRBV30,14,-,TGTGCCTGGAGTGTCCTGCGGGCTAACTATGGCTACACCTTC,CAWSVLRANYGYTF
TRBD1,TRBJ2-7,TRBV12-5,13,-,TGTGCTAGTGGTCGACAGGGTACCTACGAGCAGTACTTC,CASGRQGTYEQYF
-,TRBJ2-7,TRBV10-3,12,-,TGTGCCATCGGTAGCGGTTCCTACGAGCAGTACTTC,CAIGSGSYEQYF
-,TRBJ2-7,TRBV6-5,13,-,TGTGCCAGCAGTGGACCCGCAATGGACGAGCAGTACTTC,CASSGPAMDEQYF
-,TRBJ1-5,TRBV15,15,-,TGTGCCACCAGCAGAGATTGGGGCACCAATCAGCCCCAGCATTTT,CATSRDWGTNQPQHF
-,TRBJ2-1,TRBV2,12,-,TGTGCCAGCAGGACGGACGGCAATGAGCAGTTCTTC,CASRTDGNEQFF
-,TRBJ2-3,TRBV29-1,13,-,TGCAGCGTTGAGGGGGCCCACACAGATACGCAGTATTTT,CSVEGAHTDTQYF
-,TRBJ2-1,TRBV5-4,16,-,TGTGCCAGCAGCTTGGCTGGGGTAAGCTCCTACAATGAGCAGTTCTTC,CASSLAGVSSYNEQFF
-,TRBJ2-6,TRBV7-6,16,few,TGTGCCAGCAGGGGCGACAGCTACTCTGGGGCCAACGTCCTGACTTTC,CASRGDSYSGANVLTF
TRBD2,TRBJ2-1,TRBV11-3,17,few,TGTGCCAGCAGCCCCTCGGGACTAGCGGAGGAAACTCAAGGGCAGTTCTTC,CASSPSGLAEETQGQFF
-,TRBJ2-1,TRBV11-1,15,-,TGTGCCAGCAGCTTTCCCGTCGGACCGGGGAATGAGCAGTTCTTC,CASSFPVGPGNEQFF
-,TRBJ2-3,TRBV5-4,15,-,TGTGCCAGCAGAAGGCGGGACGTCCGCACAGATACGCAGTATTTT,CASRRRDVRTDTQYF
-,TRBJ1-1,TRBV19,14,few,TGTGCCAGTAGTACTCGGGATCTAGGGAGTGAAGCTTTCTTT,CASSTRDLGSEAFF
TRBD2,TRBJ2-1,TRBV5-1,15,once,TGCGCCAGCAGCTTGTATAGCGGGAGAAACAATGAGCAGTTCTTC,CASSLYSGRNNEQFF
-,TRBJ2-7,TRBV27,15,once,TGTGCCAGCAGTTTAAGGACCGATCTCTCCTACGAGCAGTACTTC,CASSLRTDLSYEQYF
-,TRBJ1-2,TRBV6-1,15,-,TGTGCCAGCAGTGATGGGTTGGTAATGAGCTATGGCTACACCTTC,CASSDGLVMSYGYTF
-,TRBJ1-5,TRBV5-8,12,-,TGTGCCAGCAGCCTTGGGAGTCAGCCCCAGCATTTT,CASSLGSQPQHF
TRBD1,TRBJ1-5,TRBV2,14,few,TGTGCCAGCAGTGTACAGGGGTCGGGACAGCCCCAGCATTTT,CASSVQGSGQPQHF
TRBD2,TRBJ2-7,TRBV7-9,18,-,TGTGCCAGCAGCTTAGGGGGACTAGCGGGATCCTACCCCCGCGAGCAGTACTTC,CASSLGGLAGSYPREQYF
-,TRBJ2-1,TRBV25-1,15,-,TGTGCCAGCAGTGAATTCGGATCACACTACAATGAGCAGTTCTTC,CASSEFGSHYNEQFF
TRBD1,TRBJ1-2,TRBV19,14,-,TGTGCCAGTAGTCCGGGACAGGCAAAGTTGGGCTACACCTTC,CASSPGQAKLGYTF
TRBD1,TRBJ1-3,TRBV7-9,19,-,TGTGCCAGCAGCACTCACCGGGCGTCGGGACAGAACCCTGGAAACACCATATATTTT,CASSTHRASGQNPGNTIYF
-,TRBJ1-5,TRBV19,14,-,TGTGCCAGTAGTATGGCTGGCAGAAATCAGCCCCAGCATTTT,CASSMAGRNQPQHF
TRBD1,TRBJ1-2,TRBV30,15,-,TGTGCCTGGAGTGTACAGGCCGGGACAGTCTATGGCTACACCTTC,CAWSVQAGTVYGYTF
-,TRBJ2-3,TRBV29-1,11,-,TGCAGCGTTGTATGGGGAGATACGCAGTATTTT,CSVVWGDTQYF
TRBD1,TRBJ2-3,TRBV5-4,15,-,TGTGCCAGCAACCTCAGGGGGCGCGCAACAGATACGCAGTATTTT,CASNLRGRATDTQYF
-,TRBJ1-4,TRBV14,15,few,TGTGCCAGCAGCCAAGACGGCAGGATAGGGGAAAAACTGTTTTTT,CASSQDGRIGEKLFF
-,TRBJ2-2,TRBV7-2,15,-,TGTGCCAGCAGCTCTCTTTTAACGGGCACCGGGGAGCTGTTTTTT,CASSSLLTGTGELFF
-,TRBJ2-2,TRBV9,18,once,TGTGCCAGCAGCGTAGAGAACGGAGAATTACAGAGCACCGGGGAGCTGTTTTTT,CASSVENGELQSTGELFF
TRBD1,TRBJ1-1,TRBV18,15,once,TGTGCCAGCTCACCCTATGACAGGGCGAACACTGAAGCTTTCTTT,CASSPYDRANTEAFF
-,TRBJ1-6,TRBV6-4,13,few,TGTGCCAGCAGTGAAGGCAGGTTGTCACCCCTCCACTTT,CASSEGRLSPLHF
TRBD1,TRBJ2-7,TRBV5-4,15,-,TGTGCCAGCAGCTTGCCGGGACAGGGGGGCTACGAGCAGTACTTC,CASSLPGQGGYEQYF
TRBD1,TRBJ1-1,TRBV6-1,15,-,TGTGCCAGCGGGCGGCAGGGGGGCCTCGGGACTGAAGCTTTCTTT,CASGRQGGLGTEAFF
TRBD1,TRBJ1-1,TRBV18,14,-,TGTGCCAGCTCATCCACAGGGGGCAAGGATGAAGCTTTCTTT,CASSSTGGKDEAFF
TRBD2,TRBJ2-7,TRBV7-6,16,-,TGTGCCAGCAGCTTGTTGAGTGGACTAGGTCGGTACGAGCAGTACTTC,CASSLLSGLGRYEQYF
-,TRBJ1-5,TRBV5-6,12,-,TGTGCCAGCAGTAAATTCGATCAGCCCCAGCATTTT,CASSKFDQPQHF
TRBD2,TRBJ2-7,TRBV4-2,16,-,TGTGCCAGCAGCCAAGAAACCGGGACTAGCGATAACGAGCAGTACTTC,CASSQETGTSDNEQYF
TRBD1,TRBJ1-1,TRBV7-9,14,-,TGTGCTACGGTAGGCGGGACAGGGGGCTCTGAAGCTTTCTTT,CATVGGTGGSEAFF
-,TRBJ2-7,TRBV9,15,-,TGTGCCAGCAGCGCCGGAGGGGCCCACTCCTACGAGCAGTACTTC,CASSAGGAHSYEQYF
TRBD2,TRBJ2-7,TRBV27,16,-,TGTGCCAGCAGTTCGGAGGGAGCGGGGGCCTCTGACGAGCAGTACTTC,CASSSEGAGASDEQYF
-,TRBJ1-3,TRBV2,16,-,TGTGCCAGCAGGCCAGGGGCCCGGAGCTCTGGAAACACCATATATTTT,CASRPGARSSGNTIYF
TRBD1,TRBJ2-3,TRBV19,15,once,TGTGCCAGTTGGACAGGGGATGGTGGCACAGATACGCAGTATTTT,CASWTGDGGTDTQYF
TRBD2,TRBJ2-1,TRBV13,15,-,TGTGCCAGCAGCTCCCCACTAGCGGGGTTTAATGAGCAGTTCTTC,CASSSPLAGFNEQFF
-,TRBJ2-7,TRBV7-9,17,-,TGTGCCAGCAGCTTAAGGGGGAAGTCACCTCCTTCCTACGAGCAGTACTTC,CASSLRGKSPPSYEQYF
-,TRBJ1-1,TRBV7-8,15,-,TGTGCCAGCAGCTTAGTGAGCTTGGGTAACACTGAAGCTTTCTTT,CASSLVSLGNTEAFF
-,TRBJ1-5,TRBV21-1,18,-,TGTGCCAGCAGCGGACCCGGGACAGGAGTTTATAGCAATCAGCCCCAGCATTTT,CASSGPGTGVYSNQPQHF
-,TRBJ2-7,TRBV15,12,-,TGTGCCACCAGCAGAGCCAGGTACGAGCAGTACTTC,CATSRARYEQYF